The clone carrying this TCR beta chain turned up a few times. The target antigen is unknown. Relapse after autologous stem cell transplantation occurred in every patient, and brentuximab vedotin exposure varied. Best outcomes ranged across complete response, partial response and progressive disease. Per germline, CDR1 SGHRS and CDR2 YFSETQ. The V end was cut by 1 base, the J end by 4 bases, with 11 bases between. CDR3 length equals 14 residues. This entry comes from a study of PD-1 blockade in classical Hodgkin lymphoma. Study observations and caveats: What caused the repertoire differences, perhaps disease activity or prior therapy, remains undefined.

The method was immunoSEQ multiplex PCR; TCRdb's version includes in-frame clones alone and lacks a portion of them. Of roughly 34,000 clones listed, around 76% are singletons. The sample was peripheral blood mononuclear cells (PBMCs), taken before the second cycle of nivolumab. The J gene is TRBJ2-5, the V gene TRBV5-1; perhaps TRBD1 as D (5 bases). This clonotype originated in a human donor with classical Hodgkin lymphoma. The CDR3 nucleotides are TGCGCCAGCAGCTTGCTAACAGGACGAGAGACCCAGTACTTC. Its protein product is CASSLLTGRETQYF.